The 25 T cell receptor beta chains below were found in one sample sequenced in a study of Tregs in tolerant kidney transplant recipients. The protocol was immunoSEQ multiplex PCR, while the TCRdb copy is restricted to in-frame clones and leaves out a portion. This table holds roughly 120,000 clones, roughly nine tenths found once. The material sequenced was CD4+ T cells from blood. The receptors here all came from a human donor in good health.

This chain joins TRBV7-9 and TRBJ1-4; 9 bases are a match to TRBD1. Germline V lookup: CDR1 SEHNR, CDR2 FQNEAQ (reference sequence). The junction had 3 bases not matched to a gene; V was cut back by 5 bases and J by 5 bases. The CDR3 extends over 14 amino acids. The CDR3: CASSPGQGNEKLFF. In DNA, the CDR3 is TGTGCCAGCAGCCCGGGACAGGGAAATGAAAAACTGTTTTTT.

V gene TRBV13 combines with J gene TRBJ2-7; tentative D call: TRBD2 (6 bases). CDR1 and CDR2 (germline): PRHDT, FYEKMQ (reference sequence). V shed 0 bases and J shed 0 bases, with 12 bases lying between them. CDR3 size: 16 residues. The CDR3 DNA reads as TGTGCCAGCAGCTTAGGCCGGGCTAGCGTCTCCTACGAGCAGTACTTC. As protein: CASSLGRASVSYEQYF.

The rearrangement links TRBV11-2 to TRBJ2-5; no definite D call. The CDR3 is 14 residues long. Germline CDR1 is SGHAT and CDR2 is FQNNGV. V lost 2 bases to trimming and J lost 3 bases, with 10 bases between them. The CDR3, as DNA: TGTGCCAGCAGCTTAAACAGAGATAAAGAGACCCAGTACTTC. Residues: CASSLNRDKETQYF.

About this clone itself: Other DNA sequences from this sample encode an identical CDR3 as well. The V and J genes are TRBV5-1 and TRBJ2-3; D not certain. The CDR3 loop spans 15 amino acids. The V gene's germline CDR1 is SGHRS and CDR2 YFSETQ. V dropped 0 bases and J dropped 2 bases, with 10 bases sitting between them. The CDR3 DNA follows: TGCGCCAGCAGCTTGGGAGGTCTTTCCACAGATACGCAGTATTTT. This codes for CASSLGGLSTDTQYF. The variable domain in full, with the rest retrieved from reference TRBV5-1 and TRBJ2-3, is KAGVTQTPRYLIKTRGQQVTLSCSPISGHRSVSWYQQTPGQGLQFLFEYFSETQRNKGNFPGRFSGRQFSNSRSEMNVSTLELGDSALYLCASSLGGLSTDTQYFGPGTRLTVL.

V usage is TRBV4-1 and J usage is TRBJ2-1; 9 nucleotides align to TRBD2. J gave up 2 bases and V 0 bases, and 8 bases lay outside the gene matches. The germline gives CDR1 MGHRA, CDR2 YSYEKL. The CDR3 is 18 residues long. In nucleotides, the CDR3 is TGCGCCAGCAGCCAAGATCGGAGGCTAGCGGGGCCCTACAATGAGCAGTTCTTC. It is translated as CASSQDRRLAGPYNEQFF.

V usage is TRBV4-1 and J usage is TRBJ2-3; D perhaps matches TRBD2 (5 bases). V lost 1 base and J 1 base, leaving 9 bases between the germline ends. This CDR3 contains 15 residues. Germline CDR1 is MGHRA and CDR2 is YSYEKL. The CDR3 DNA follows: TGCGCCAGCAGCCAAGGTTCCGGGGGCACAGATACGCAGTATTTT. Amino acids: CASSQGSGGTDTQYF.

The chain joins TRBV18 to TRBJ2-1; D uncertain. The germline V and J ends were trimmed by 1 base and 5 bases, with 12 bases remaining between them. CDR1 and CDR2 (germline): KGHSH, LQKENI. The length of the CDR3 is 15 residues. The CDR3 loop reads CASSPRLVKDNEQFF. CDR3 coding DNA: TGTGCCAGCTCACCACGGCTAGTGAAGGACAATGAGCAGTTCTTC.

The J gene is TRBJ1-2, the V gene TRBV29-1, with 9 bases aligning to TRBD1. Germline V gene sequence: CDR1 SQVTM, CDR2 ANQGSEA. The V segment lost 7 bases and the J segment 7 bases; nucleotides outside the gene matches: 7. The CDR3 extends over 12 amino acids. CDR3: CSADRGWGGYTF. The CDR3 region has the DNA TGCAGCGCCGACAGGGGGTGGGGTGGCTACACCTTC.

The V call is TRBV4-2, the J call TRBJ1-5; no reliable D call. The CDR3 totals 15 residues. Deletions cut 0 bases from V and 4 bases from J, with 10 bases between. CDR1 and CDR2 from the germline V gene are LGHNA and YNFKEQ. The CDR3 coding sequence is TGTGCCAGCAGCCAAGATAACCAGGAGAATCAGCCCCAGCATTTT. It encodes CASSQDNQENQPQHF.

This rearrangement joins TRBV18 to TRBJ1-1, with D hard to call. The CDR3 totals 15 residues. Trimming took off 3 bases at V and 0 bases at J, with 11 bases between the two ends. Germline V gene data show CDR1 as KGHSH and CDR2 as LQKENI. Here the CDR3 DNA reads TGTGCCAGCTCACCCCGGACGGGGATGAACACTGAAGCTTTCTTT. Amino acid sequence: CASSPRTGMNTEAFF.

J is TRBJ2-3 and V is TRBV5-1; 7 bases are a match to TRBD1. Per the germline V gene, CDR1 is SGHRS and CDR2 is YFSETQ. Unmatched junction bases numbered 5, after V lost 6 bases and J lost 1 base. The CDR3 covers 14 residues. The CDR3 is CASTRTGGTDTQYF. The DNA of the CDR3 is TGCGCCAGCACCAGGACAGGAGGCACAGATACGCAGTATTTT.

V and J are TRBV5-4 and TRBJ1-5, with D possibly TRBD1 on 6 matching bases. V was cut by 1 base and J by 2 bases, with 7 bases left in between. The CDR3 spans 14 residues. Germline-derived CDR1 and CDR2 are SGHNT and YYREEE (reference sequence). This CDR3 is CASSLRGGNQPQHF. The DNA of the CDR3 is TGTGCCAGCAGCTTGAGGGGGGGCAATCAGCCCCAGCATTTT.

A word on this clone: Other DNA variants within this sample encode the same CDR3. This chain connects TRBV2 to TRBJ1-2; D is uncertain. Per the germline V gene, CDR1 is SNHLY and CDR2 is FYNNEI. The V end lost 3 bases, the J end lost 3 bases, and 5 bases lay between the germline ends. This CDR3 comprises 12 residues. This CDR3 reads CASSEADYGYTF. The CDR3 region has the DNA TGTGCCAGCAGTGAGGCGGACTATGGCTACACCTTC.

The chain uses TRBV6-5 and TRBJ2-1, with TRBD2 matching 8 bases. The germline V gene has CDR1 MNHEY and CDR2 SVGAGI. CDR3 length: 15 residues. After removal of 6 bases from V and 2 bases from J, the junction contained 6 bases not matched to a gene. The CDR3 loop is CASRAGLGTYNEQFF. CDR3 bases: TGTGCCAGCAGGGCGGGACTAGGGACCTACAATGAGCAGTTCTTC.

The chain is built from TRBV5-5 and TRBJ2-7; D might be TRBD2 (7 bases). CDR1 and CDR2 (germline): SGHKS, YYEKEE (reference sequence). This CDR3 is 16 amino acids long. Trimming stripped 0 bases from V and 1 base from J, with 14 bases between. The CDR3 nucleotides are TGTGCCAGCAGCTTGGCTTTCGGGGGGCTGTCCTACGAGCAGTACTTC. Translation: CASSLAFGGLSYEQYF.

This clone has a single count. The chain employs TRBV6-5 and TRBJ2-5, with TRBD1 as a possible D gene (5 bases). CDR1 and CDR2 (germline): MNHEY, SVGAGI. The V gene lost 10 bases and the J gene lost 3 bases, with 15 bases spanning the gap. The length of the CDR3 is 13 residues. The DNA for the CDR3 is TGTGCCATAAGAAAGACAGCTAAAGAGACCCAGTACTTC. Translation gives CAIRKTAKETQYF.

This chain connects TRBV9 to TRBJ2-1; either TRBD1 or TRBD2 may fit D (6 bases each). The length of the CDR3 is 16 residues. Germline V gene sequence: CDR1 SGDLS, CDR2 YYNGEE. Trimming pared 0 bases from V and 4 bases from J, leaving 14 bases between. The CDR3 reads CASSVVSRGPYNEQFF. CDR3 nucleotide sequence: TGTGCCAGCAGCGTAGTAAGTCGGGGGCCATACAATGAGCAGTTCTTC.

The chain links TRBV6-5 to TRBJ2-7, with D unresolved. The germline V gene has CDR1 MNHEY and CDR2 SVGAGI. V shed 6 bases and J shed 7 bases, with 7 bases lying between them. The CDR3 is 10 residues long. CDR3 DNA: TGTGCCAGCAGCGTCTTTGAGCAGTACTTC. It codes for CASSVFEQYF.

This chain links TRBV28 with TRBJ2-1; D is ambiguous. The CDR3 loop spans 12 amino acids. In germline, CDR1 is MDHEN, CDR2 SYDVKM. Trimming removed 0 bases from V and 4 bases from J, with 1 base in between. The chain's CDR3 is CASSLWYNEQFF. The CDR3 DNA reads TGTGCCAGCAGTTTATGGTACAATGAGCAGTTCTTC.

The V gene is TRBV6-4, the J gene TRBJ1-3; a weak D match, TRBD1 (5 bases). Trimming removed 5 bases at V and 0 bases at J, with 8 bases between. CDR1 and CDR2 (germline): MRHNA, SNTAGT. The CDR3 totals 14 residues. CDR3 nucleotides: TGTGCCAGCAGTCCCGACAGCTCTGGAAACACCATATATTTT. Translation: CASSPDSSGNTIYF.

This clone was detected only a few times. This rearrangement joins TRBV6-4 to TRBJ1-2, with D perhaps matching TRBD1 (5 bases). Trimming shortened V by 6 bases and J by 3 bases, and 17 bases separated the two germline ends. The length of the CDR3 is 15 residues. Germline values: CDR1 MRHNA, CDR2 SNTAGT. The CDR3 bases are TGTGCCAGCAGCCCGACCAGGGTCAGGGACTATGGCTACACCTTC. Protein product: CASSPTRVRDYGYTF.

This rearrangement joins TRBV4-2 to TRBJ1-2; D possibly corresponds to TRBD1 (5 bases). Trimming left V 5 bases short and J 4 bases short, with 14 bases between. Germline assignment: CDR1 LGHNA and CDR2 YNFKEQ. The CDR3 has 14 amino acids. This CDR3 is CASSDAGAGYGYTF. CDR3 nucleotide sequence: TGTGCCAGCAGCGACGCCGGGGCAGGCTATGGCTACACCTTC.

The CDR3 protein is CASSEDQSGPGDRGTDTQYF. The CDR3 coding sequence is TGTGCCAGCAGTGAAGATCAATCGGGGCCCGGGGACAGGGGGACGGATACGCAGTATTTT. The chain employs TRBV6-1 and TRBJ2-3; 11 bases agree with TRBD1. The length of the CDR3 is 20 residues. Trimming at V came to 1 base and at J to 6 bases, leaving 18 bases not matched to a gene. Germline CDR1 is MNHNS and CDR2 is SASEGT.

V usage is TRBV4-1 and J usage is TRBJ2-2; tentatively, D is TRBD1 (5 bases). From germline, CDR1 is MGHRA and CDR2 YSYEKL. V was pared by 1 base and J by 6 bases, with 12 bases between. CDR3 length: 15 residues. This CDR3 reads CASSQGGRESGELFF. In nucleotides, the CDR3 is TGCGCCAGCAGCCAAGGGGGCAGGGAATCCGGGGAGCTGTTTTTT.

The V and J genes are TRBV9 and TRBJ2-5; 12 positions match TRBD2. Germline V CDR1 and CDR2: SGDLS, YYNGEE. Trimming at V came to 2 bases and at J to 7 bases, leaving 9 bases not matched to a gene. The CDR3 consists of 16 residues. Here the CDR3 reads CASSVAASGGVGTQYF. CDR3 in DNA: TGTGCCAGCAGCGTCGCGGCTAGCGGGGGGGTAGGGACCCAGTACTTC.